A selection of T cell receptor beta chains follows, all from one sample in a study of control samples from healthy donors and cancer patients. Profiled with immunoSEQ multiplex PCR; TCRdb holds only in-frame clones, not every one. The sample records some 160,000 clones, approximately 96% being singletons. Input material: blood. These receptors came from a woman between 40 and 55 years old in good health. The CDR3 runs from the conserved cysteine through the conserved F or W. D genes are given only for firm matches. The listing skips clone size in some rows; elsewhere it reads once, few, many or a size class.

>.|TRBJ2-7|TRBV6-5|.
TGTGCCAGCAGCAATTTGTACGAGCAGTACTTC
CASSNLYEQYF
>.|TRBJ1-2|TRBV6-5|.
TGTGCCAGCAGTTACTCTTGGACAGCTTATGGCTACACCTTC
CASSYSWTAYGYTF
>.|TRBJ1-1|TRBV19|.
TGTGCCAGTAGTATCGGGGATGGGACTGAAGCTTTCTTT
CASSIGDGTEAFF
>.|TRBJ1-1|TRBV29-1|.
TGCAGCGTTGCAAGGGAGATGGGCACTGAAGCTTTCTTT
CSVAREMGTEAFF
>once|TRBJ1-4|TRBV12-3/TRBV12-4|TRBD1
TGTGCCAGCAGATCCGGACAGGATCGACTGTTTTTT
CASRSGQDRLFF
>.|TRBJ1-6|TRBV9|.
TGTGCCAGCAGCGTAGACGGGGTAGAGACCCTCCACTTT
CASSVDGVETLHF
>.|TRBJ1-1|TRBV27|.
TGTGCCAGCACCTCTATTTTAGGGGTAGGGGATGTTGAAGCTTTCTTT
CASTSILGVGDVEAFF
>.|TRBJ2-7|TRBV6-5|.
TGTGCCAGCAGTTACCCGGGACAACTCGGGGAGCAGTACTTC
CASSYPGQLGEQYF
>.|TRBJ1-1|TRBV7-2|.
TGTGCCAGCAGCTTATCTGGGGGGAACACTGAAGCTTTCTTT
CASSLSGGNTEAFF
>.|TRBJ1-3|TRBV6-6|.
TGTGCCAGCAGTTACGCCGACATTCGCTCTGGAAACACCATATATTTT
CASSYADIRSGNTIYF
>once|TRBJ1-4|TRBV19|.
TGTGCCAGTAGTAGGGGAGGGGAAGGCGAAAAACTGTTTTTT
CASSRGGEGEKLFF
>.|TRBJ2-7|TRBV7-3|TRBD1
TGTGCCAGCAGCTTAAGAGGGACAGTGGTCTCCGAGCAGTACTTC
CASSLRGTVVSEQYF
>.|TRBJ1-1|TRBV9|TRBD1
TGTGCCAGCAGCGTAGGTCTCCCCGGGACAGGGGGCTTGAACACTGAAGCTTTCTTT
CASSVGLPGTGGLNTEAFF
>.|TRBJ1-6|TRBV7-2|.
TGTGCCAGCAGCCCTGCGGACAGTCTCTATAATTCACCCCTCCACTTT
CASSPADSLYNSPLHF
>once|TRBJ1-1|TRBV27|.
TGTGCCAGCAGTGATGGGACAACGTCAGCCAAAGCTTTCTTT
CASSDGTTSAKAFF
>.|TRBJ2-1|TRBV14|.
TGTGCCAGCAGCCCGGGGGACTGGGAGCAGTTCTTC
CASSPGDWEQFF
>.|TRBJ1-6|TRBV28|.
TGTGCCAGCAGTGGGCGGACGGGGTTGAATTCACCCCTCCACTTT
CASSGRTGLNSPLHF
>.|TRBJ2-7|TRBV10-2|TRBD2
TGCGCCAGCAGACCCGGGACTAGCGGGAGGATCTCCTACGAGCAGTACTTC
CASRPGTSGRISYEQYF
>.|TRBJ2-1|TRBV9|.
TGTGCCAGCAGCGTTGCTCAGCCGTACAATGAGCAGTTCTTC
CASSVAQPYNEQFF
>.|TRBJ2-2|TRBV10-3|TRBD1
TGTGCCATCGGAAGGACAGGGGCTCGAACCGGGGAGCTGTTTTTT
CAIGRTGARTGELFF
>.|TRBJ1-1|TRBV27|.
TGTGCCAGCAGTTTGAACAGGGTAGGAACTGAAGCTTTCTTT
CASSLNRVGTEAFF
>.|TRBJ1-1|TRBV3-1/TRBV3-2|TRBD1
TGTGCCAGCAGCCAAGTCTATGGTCGACAGGGGGCCTCGGAAGCTGAAGCTTTCTTT
CASSQVYGRQGASEAEAFF
>.|TRBJ1-1|TRBV11-3|.
TGTGCCAGCAGCTTAGAGGGGAGCACTGAAGCTTTCTTT
CASSLEGSTEAFF
>.|TRBJ1-4|TRBV7-2|TRBD1
TGTGCCAGCAGGAACACAGGGGATTTTGAAAAACTGTTTTTT
CASRNTGDFEKLFF
>.|TRBJ1-2|TRBV9|.
TGTGCCAGCAGCGTAGAGGAGGGCTATGGCTACACCTTC
CASSVEEGYGYTF
>.|TRBJ2-2|TRBV27|.
TGTGCCAGCAGTTTATCTGCCGGGAACACCGGGGAGCTGTTTTTT
CASSLSAGNTGELFF